This T cell receptor beta chain was sequenced in a study of T-cell reconstitution after alpha-beta-depleted transplantation in children. This clonotype has just a few counts. It was with unique molecular identifiers that the TCRbeta library was prepared. MiXCR was run by TCRdb on the PCR reads, yielding one entry per CDR3 protein. The table includes 500,000 to 600,000 distinct CDR3 sequences, approximately 16% detected once. Germline V gene lookup returns CDR1 SGHRS and CDR2 YFSETQ. The CDR3 is 16 amino acids. The V and J ends lost 0 bases and 6 bases respectively, with 17 bases between them. This clonotype was sampled from a human donor who donated a stem cell graft to a child with acute lymphoblastic leukemia. This chain uses TRBV5-1 with TRBJ2-3; perhaps TRBD2 as D (6 bases). Source: PBMCs from the stem cell graft donor, taken from the stem cell graft. The CDR3 region has the DNA TGCGCCAGCAGCTTGGCCATGACTAGGGACGGCGATACGCAGTATTTT. Encoded protein: CASSLAMTRDGDTQYF.